These T cell receptor beta chains were read from a single sample in a study of blood T cell repertoires in COVID-19. The method was immunoSEQ multiplex PCR; TCRdb's version includes in-frame clones alone and lacks a portion of them. The table has fewer than 350,000 clones, 80% to 90% seen once; the top ten hold less than 15%. The material sequenced was peripheral blood. All receptors derive from a woman aged 30 to 39 with COVID-19, enrolled during active disease. The CDR3 runs from the conserved cysteine through the conserved F or W. D genes are given only for firm matches.

cdr3_length: 12; v_call: TRBV28; d_call: .; j_call: TRBJ1-1; cdr3_aa: CASMSSNTEAFF
cdr3_length: 14; v_call: TRBV6-5; d_call: .; j_call: TRBJ1-1; cdr3_aa: CASSPDMTRPEAFF
cdr3_length: 14; v_call: TRBV7-8; d_call: .; j_call: TRBJ1-6; cdr3_aa: CASSPPRDSSPLHF
cdr3_length: 11; v_call: TRBV19; d_call: .; j_call: TRBJ2-3; cdr3_aa: CASSRGPRQYF
cdr3_length: 13; v_call: TRBV30; d_call: .; j_call: TRBJ2-7; cdr3_aa: CAWSETVSYEQYF
cdr3_length: 17; v_call: TRBV19; d_call: TRBD2; j_call: TRBJ2-3; cdr3_aa: CASSIVGTSGGRGTQYF
cdr3_length: 15; v_call: TRBV2; d_call: .; j_call: TRBJ2-3; cdr3_aa: CASSDLTSTTDTQYF
cdr3_length: 12; v_call: TRBV4-1; d_call: .; j_call: TRBJ1-1; cdr3_aa: CASSQPDTEAFF
cdr3_length: 14; v_call: TRBV18; d_call: .; j_call: TRBJ1-5; cdr3_aa: CASSPRGDNQPQHF
cdr3_length: 17; v_call: TRBV24-1; d_call: TRBD1; j_call: TRBJ2-2; cdr3_aa: CATSDRYRGAYTGELFF
cdr3_length: 14; v_call: TRBV11-2; d_call: TRBD1; j_call: TRBJ1-1; cdr3_aa: CASSLQTGGTEAFF
cdr3_length: 12; v_call: TRBV5-1; d_call: .; j_call: TRBJ2-7; cdr3_aa: CASQDSSYEQYF
cdr3_length: 13; v_call: TRBV19; d_call: TRBD1; j_call: TRBJ2-7; cdr3_aa: CATGTGPAYEQYF
cdr3_length: 13; v_call: TRBV3-1/TRBV3-2; d_call: TRBD1; j_call: TRBJ2-7; cdr3_aa: CASSPGTEYEQYF
cdr3_length: 16; v_call: TRBV5-6; d_call: TRBD2; j_call: TRBJ2-5; cdr3_aa: CASSLGAGPPGETQYF
cdr3_length: 17; v_call: TRBV1; d_call: .; j_call: TRBJ2-5; cdr3_aa: CTSSQDPSGGGQETQYF
cdr3_length: 15; v_call: TRBV5-6; d_call: TRBD1; j_call: TRBJ2-5; cdr3_aa: CASSPTDRWQETQYF
cdr3_length: 16; v_call: TRBV11-2; d_call: .; j_call: TRBJ1-1; cdr3_aa: CASSLSLWGGDTEAFF
cdr3_length: 14; v_call: TRBV7-9; d_call: .; j_call: TRBJ2-7; cdr3_aa: CASSPQTRNYEQYF
cdr3_length: 15; v_call: TRBV4-2; d_call: .; j_call: TRBJ1-2; cdr3_aa: CASRDGDSRDYGYTF
cdr3_length: 12; v_call: TRBV4-1; d_call: .; j_call: TRBJ2-1; cdr3_aa: CASSRAENEQFF
cdr3_length: 13; v_call: TRBV28; d_call: .; j_call: TRBJ1-1; cdr3_aa: CASSPILNTEAFF
cdr3_length: 14; v_call: TRBV18; d_call: .; j_call: TRBJ2-1; cdr3_aa: CASSPWTSNNEQFF
cdr3_length: 15; v_call: TRBV11-2; d_call: .; j_call: TRBJ2-3; cdr3_aa: CASSSPDIDTDTQYF
cdr3_length: 12; v_call: TRBV29-1; d_call: TRBD1; j_call: TRBJ2-5; cdr3_aa: CSVDRGQETQYF
cdr3_length: 16; v_call: TRBV4-2; d_call: TRBD1; j_call: TRBJ1-2; cdr3_aa: CASSPWTGGSIYGYTF
cdr3_length: 13; v_call: TRBV7-9; d_call: .; j_call: TRBJ1-2; cdr3_aa: CASSLDFGYGYTF
cdr3_length: 16; v_call: TRBV5-4; d_call: TRBD2; j_call: TRBJ2-3; cdr3_aa: CASSPRTSGETDTQYF
cdr3_length: 13; v_call: TRBV10-3; d_call: TRBD1; j_call: TRBJ2-3; cdr3_aa: CATGTGHTDTQYF
cdr3_length: 15; v_call: TRBV19; d_call: TRBD2; j_call: TRBJ2-2; cdr3_aa: CASRVAGLNTGELFF
cdr3_length: 13; v_call: TRBV11-2; d_call: .; j_call: TRBJ2-7; cdr3_aa: CASSLALEGVQYF
cdr3_length: 11; v_call: TRBV6-6; d_call: .; j_call: TRBJ1-4; cdr3_aa: CASSPDEKLFF
cdr3_length: 12; v_call: TRBV5-6; d_call: .; j_call: TRBJ2-2; cdr3_aa: CASRGVTGELFF
cdr3_length: 14; v_call: TRBV5-4; d_call: TRBD1; j_call: TRBJ2-5; cdr3_aa: CASSPKDREETQYF
cdr3_length: 18; v_call: TRBV18; d_call: TRBD1; j_call: TRBJ2-6; cdr3_aa: CASSQGQGVWNGANVLTF
cdr3_length: 24; v_call: TRBV21-1; d_call: .; j_call: TRBJ1-5; cdr3_aa: CASSKVGDRVGFFLALYSNQPQHF
cdr3_length: 14; v_call: TRBV5-1; d_call: .; j_call: TRBJ2-2; cdr3_aa: CASSLLTGSGELFF
cdr3_length: 18; v_call: TRBV14; d_call: .; j_call: TRBJ1-1; cdr3_aa: CASSHDLTGPRGDTEAFF
cdr3_length: 17; v_call: TRBV4-2; d_call: .; j_call: TRBJ2-7; cdr3_aa: CASSQQQHPTASYEQYF
cdr3_length: 16; v_call: TRBV18; d_call: TRBD2; j_call: TRBJ2-1; cdr3_aa: CASSPIKGLAGNEQFF
cdr3_length: 15; v_call: TRBV5-1; d_call: .; j_call: TRBJ1-2; cdr3_aa: CASSLETTVNYGYTF
cdr3_length: 15; v_call: TRBV6-5; d_call: TRBD1; j_call: TRBJ1-2; cdr3_aa: CASSYFPDREGGYTF